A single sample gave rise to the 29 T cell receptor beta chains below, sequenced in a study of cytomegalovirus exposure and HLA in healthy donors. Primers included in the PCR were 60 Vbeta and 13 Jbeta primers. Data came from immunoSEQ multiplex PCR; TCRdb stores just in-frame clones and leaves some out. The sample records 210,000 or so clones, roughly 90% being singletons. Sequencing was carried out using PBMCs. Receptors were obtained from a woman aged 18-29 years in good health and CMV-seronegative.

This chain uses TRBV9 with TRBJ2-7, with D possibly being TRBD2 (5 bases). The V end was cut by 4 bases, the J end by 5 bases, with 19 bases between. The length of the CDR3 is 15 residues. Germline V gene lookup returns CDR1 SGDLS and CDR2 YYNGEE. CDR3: CASSPAGPFGDEQYF. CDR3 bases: TGTGCCAGCAGCCCCGCGGGTCCTTTCGGGGACGAGCAGTACTTC.

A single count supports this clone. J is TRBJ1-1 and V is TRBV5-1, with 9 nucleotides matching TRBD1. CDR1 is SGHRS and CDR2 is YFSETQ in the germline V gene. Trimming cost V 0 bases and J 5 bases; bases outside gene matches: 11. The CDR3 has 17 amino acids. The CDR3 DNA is TGCGCCAGCAGCTTGGGACAGGGGGGATCCTGGACGACTGAAGCTTTCTTT. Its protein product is CASSLGQGGSWTTEAFF.

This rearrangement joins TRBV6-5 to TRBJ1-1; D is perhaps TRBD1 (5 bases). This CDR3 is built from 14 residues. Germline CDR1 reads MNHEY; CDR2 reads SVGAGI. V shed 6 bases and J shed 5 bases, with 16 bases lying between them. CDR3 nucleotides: TGTGCCAGCAGCCTTCCGGGGCGGGGAACTGAAGCTTTCTTT. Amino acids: CASSLPGRGTEAFF.

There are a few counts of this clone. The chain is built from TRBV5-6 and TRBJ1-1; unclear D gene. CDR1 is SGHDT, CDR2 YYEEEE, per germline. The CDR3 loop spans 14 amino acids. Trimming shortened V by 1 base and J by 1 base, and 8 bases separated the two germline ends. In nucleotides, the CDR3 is TGTGCCAGCAGCTTGAGGACTCAGAACACTGAAGCTTTCTTT. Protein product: CASSLRTQNTEAFF.

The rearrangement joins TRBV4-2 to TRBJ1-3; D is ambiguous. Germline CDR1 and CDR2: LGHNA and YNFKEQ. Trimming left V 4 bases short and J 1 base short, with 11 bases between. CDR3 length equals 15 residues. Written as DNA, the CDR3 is TGTGCCAGCAGCCCCCGTGCCGGGTCTGGAAACACCATATATTTT. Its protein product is CASSPRAGSGNTIYF.

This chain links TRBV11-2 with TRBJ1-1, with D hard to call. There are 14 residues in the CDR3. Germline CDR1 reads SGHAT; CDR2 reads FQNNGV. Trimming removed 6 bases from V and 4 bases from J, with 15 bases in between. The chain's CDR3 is CASSPGDIGTEAFF. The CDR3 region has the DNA TGTGCCAGCAGTCCCGGGGATATTGGCACTGAAGCTTTCTTT.

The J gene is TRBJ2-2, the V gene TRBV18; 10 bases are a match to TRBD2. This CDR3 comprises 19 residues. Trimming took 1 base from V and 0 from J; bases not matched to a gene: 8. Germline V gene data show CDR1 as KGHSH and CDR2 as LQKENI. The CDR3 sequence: CASSPRLLAGVTNTGELFF. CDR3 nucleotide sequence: TGTGCCAGCTCACCACGTCTGCTAGCGGGGGTGACGAACACCGGGGAGCTGTTTTTT.

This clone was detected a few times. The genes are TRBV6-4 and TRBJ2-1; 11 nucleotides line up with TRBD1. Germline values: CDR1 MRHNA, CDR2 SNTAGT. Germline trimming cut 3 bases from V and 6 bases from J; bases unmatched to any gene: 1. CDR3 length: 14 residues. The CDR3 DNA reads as TGTGCCAGCAGTGAGGGGACAGGGGGCAATGAGCAGTTCTTC. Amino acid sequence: CASSEGTGGNEQFF.

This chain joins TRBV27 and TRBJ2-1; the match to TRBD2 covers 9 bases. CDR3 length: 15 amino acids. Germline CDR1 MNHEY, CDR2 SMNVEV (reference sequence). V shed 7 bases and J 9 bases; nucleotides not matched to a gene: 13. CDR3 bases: TGTGCCAGCACCCTGGGCGCTAGCGGGGCCCGTGAGCAGTTCTTC. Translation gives CASTLGASGAREQFF.

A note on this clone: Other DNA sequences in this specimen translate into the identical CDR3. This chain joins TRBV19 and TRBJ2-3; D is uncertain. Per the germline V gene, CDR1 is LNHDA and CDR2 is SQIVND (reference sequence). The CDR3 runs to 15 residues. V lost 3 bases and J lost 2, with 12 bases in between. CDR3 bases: TGTGCCAGTAGTATTGTCCACTATAACACAGATACGCAGTATTTT. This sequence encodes CASSIVHYNTDTQYF. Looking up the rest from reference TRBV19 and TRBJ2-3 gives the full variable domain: DGGITQSPKYLFRKEGQNVTLSCEQNLNHDAMYWYRQDPGQGLRLIYYSQIVNDFQKGDIAEGYSVSREKKESFPLTVTSAQKNPTAFYLCASSIVHYNTDTQYFGPGTRLTVL.

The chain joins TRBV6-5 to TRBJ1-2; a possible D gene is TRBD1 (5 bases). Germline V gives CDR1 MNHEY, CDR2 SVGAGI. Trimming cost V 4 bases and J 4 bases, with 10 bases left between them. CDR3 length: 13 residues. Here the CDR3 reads CASSFRQSYGYTF. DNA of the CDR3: TGTGCCAGCAGTTTTAGACAGTCCTATGGCTACACCTTC.

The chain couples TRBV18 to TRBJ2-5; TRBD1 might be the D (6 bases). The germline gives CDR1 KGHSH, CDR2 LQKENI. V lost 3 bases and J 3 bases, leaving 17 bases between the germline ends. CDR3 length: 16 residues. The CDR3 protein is CASSPFSGDLKETQYF. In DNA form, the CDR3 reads TGTGCCAGCTCACCTTTTTCAGGGGATCTTAAAGAGACCCAGTACTTC. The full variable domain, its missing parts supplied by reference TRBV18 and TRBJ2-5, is NAGVMQNPRHLVRRRGQEARLRCSPMKGHSHVYWYRQLPEEGLKFMVYLQKENIIDESGMPKERFSAEFPKEGPSILRIQQVVRGDSAAYFCASSPFSGDLKETQYFGPGTRLLVL.

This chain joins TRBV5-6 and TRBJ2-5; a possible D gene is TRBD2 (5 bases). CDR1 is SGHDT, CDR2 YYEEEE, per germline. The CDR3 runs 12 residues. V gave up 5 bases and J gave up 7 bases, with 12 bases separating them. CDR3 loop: CASSSPGGTQYF. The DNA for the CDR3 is TGTGCCAGCAGTTCCCCCGGAGGGACCCAGTACTTC.

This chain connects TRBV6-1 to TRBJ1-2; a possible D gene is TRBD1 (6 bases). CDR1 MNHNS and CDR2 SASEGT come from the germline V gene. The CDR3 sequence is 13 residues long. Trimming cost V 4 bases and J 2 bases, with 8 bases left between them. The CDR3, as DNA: TGTGCCAGCAGTGCGGACAGAAACTATGGCTACACCTTC. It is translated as CASSADRNYGYTF.

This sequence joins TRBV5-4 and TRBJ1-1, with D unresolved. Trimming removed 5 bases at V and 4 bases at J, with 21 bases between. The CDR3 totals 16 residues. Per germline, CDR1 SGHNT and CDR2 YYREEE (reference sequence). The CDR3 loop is CASRRAGLGFGTEAFF. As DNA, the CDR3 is TGTGCCAGCAGACGGGCGGGGTTGGGGTTTGGCACTGAAGCTTTCTTT.

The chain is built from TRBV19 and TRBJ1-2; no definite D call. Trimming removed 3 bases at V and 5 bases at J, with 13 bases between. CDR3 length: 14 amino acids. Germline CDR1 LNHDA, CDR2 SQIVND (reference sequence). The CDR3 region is CASSIEPGSYGYTF. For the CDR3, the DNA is TGTGCCAGTAGTATCGAGCCAGGCTCTTATGGCTACACCTTC. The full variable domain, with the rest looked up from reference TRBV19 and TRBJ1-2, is DGGITQSPKYLFRKEGQNVTLSCEQNLNHDAMYWYRQDPGQGLRLIYYSQIVNDFQKGDIAEGYSVSREKKESFPLTVTSAQKNPTAFYLCASSIEPGSYGYTFGSGTRLTVV.

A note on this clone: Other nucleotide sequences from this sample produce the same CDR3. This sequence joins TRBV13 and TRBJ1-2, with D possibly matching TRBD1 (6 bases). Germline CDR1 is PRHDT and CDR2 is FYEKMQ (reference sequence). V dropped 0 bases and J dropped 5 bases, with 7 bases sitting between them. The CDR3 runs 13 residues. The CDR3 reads CASSLGGAYGYTF. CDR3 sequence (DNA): TGTGCCAGCAGCTTAGGGGGGGCGTATGGCTACACCTTC.

The CDR3, as DNA: TGTGCCAGCAGCTCGGGGGTCGGGGGCACTGAAGCTTTCTTT. This sequence encodes CASSSGVGGTEAFF. V is TRBV11-2 and J is TRBJ1-1, with D maybe TRBD1 (5 bases). V lost 4 bases to trimming and J lost 4 bases, with 13 bases between them. Germline V gives CDR1 SGHAT, CDR2 FQNNGV. CDR3 size: 14 residues. The complete variable domain, with remaining parts taken from reference TRBV11-2 and TRBJ1-1, reads EAGVAQSPRYKIIEKRQSVAFWCNPISGHATLYWYQQILGQGPKLLIQFQNNGVVDDSQLPKDRFSAERLKGVDSTLKIQPAKLEDSAVYLCASSSGVGGTEAFFGQGTRLTVV.

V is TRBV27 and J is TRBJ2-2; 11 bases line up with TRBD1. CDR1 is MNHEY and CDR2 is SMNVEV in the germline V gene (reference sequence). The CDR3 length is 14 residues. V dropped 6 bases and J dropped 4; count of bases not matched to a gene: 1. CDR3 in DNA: TGTGCCAGCAGGGACAGGGGGCTCACCGGGGAGCTGTTTTTT. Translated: CASRDRGLTGELFF.

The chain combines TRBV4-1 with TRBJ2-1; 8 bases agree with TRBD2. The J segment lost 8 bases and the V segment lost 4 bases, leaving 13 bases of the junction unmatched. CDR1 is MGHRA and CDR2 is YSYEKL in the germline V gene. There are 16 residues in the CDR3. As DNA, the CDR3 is TGCGCCAGCAGCCCAAGGGTGGCGGGAGGTATAGATGAGCAGTTCTTC. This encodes CASSPRVAGGIDEQFF.

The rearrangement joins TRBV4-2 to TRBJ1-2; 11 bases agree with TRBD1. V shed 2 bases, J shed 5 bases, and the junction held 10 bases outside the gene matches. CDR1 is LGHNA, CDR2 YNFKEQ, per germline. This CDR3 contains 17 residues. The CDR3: CASSQPIGQGALYGYTF. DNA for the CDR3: TGTGCCAGCAGCCAACCGATCGGACAGGGGGCTCTATATGGCTACACCTTC.

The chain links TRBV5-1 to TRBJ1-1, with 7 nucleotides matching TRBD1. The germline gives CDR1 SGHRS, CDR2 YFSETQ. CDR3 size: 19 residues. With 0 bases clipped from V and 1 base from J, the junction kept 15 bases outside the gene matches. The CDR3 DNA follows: TGCGCCAGCAGCTTGGGGTTGATGACAGGGACCCTCGAGAACACTGAAGCTTTCTTT. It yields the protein CASSLGLMTGTLENTEAFF.

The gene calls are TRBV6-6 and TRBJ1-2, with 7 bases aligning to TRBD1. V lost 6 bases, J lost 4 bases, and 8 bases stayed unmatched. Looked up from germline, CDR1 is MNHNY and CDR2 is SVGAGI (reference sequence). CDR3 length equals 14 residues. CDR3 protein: CASSRDSSIYGYTF. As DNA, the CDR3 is TGTGCCAGCAGCCGGGACAGCTCAATCTATGGCTACACCTTC.

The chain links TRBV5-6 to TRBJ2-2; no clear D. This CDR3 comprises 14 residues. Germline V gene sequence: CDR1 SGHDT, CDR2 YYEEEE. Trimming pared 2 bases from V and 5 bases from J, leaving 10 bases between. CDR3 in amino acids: CASSLSLRTGELFF. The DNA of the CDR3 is TGTGCCAGCAGCTTAAGCCTGAGGACCGGGGAGCTGTTTTTT.

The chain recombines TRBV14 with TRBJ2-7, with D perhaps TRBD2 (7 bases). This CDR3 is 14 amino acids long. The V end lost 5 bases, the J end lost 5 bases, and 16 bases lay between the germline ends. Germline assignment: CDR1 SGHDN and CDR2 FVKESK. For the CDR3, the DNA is TGTGCCAGCAGCAAGTGGACGGGGGGCGACGAGCAGTACTTC. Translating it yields CASSKWTGGDEQYF.

The CDR3: CASSPWTGGLETQYF. In nucleotides, the CDR3 is TGTGCCAGCAGCCCGTGGACAGGAGGGTTAGAGACCCAGTACTTC. The rearrangement links TRBV7-2 to TRBJ2-5, with TRBD1 as a possible D gene (7 bases). The germline V gene has CDR1 SGHTA and CDR2 FQGNSA. V lost 5 bases to trimming and J lost 4 bases, with 17 bases between them. This CDR3 region has 15 residues.

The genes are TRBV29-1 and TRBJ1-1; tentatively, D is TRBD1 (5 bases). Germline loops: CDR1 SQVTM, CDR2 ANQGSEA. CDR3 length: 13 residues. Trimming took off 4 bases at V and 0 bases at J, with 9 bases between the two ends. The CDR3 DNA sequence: TGCAGCGTTGGGGGCACCCTGAACACTGAAGCTTTCTTT. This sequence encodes CSVGGTLNTEAFF.

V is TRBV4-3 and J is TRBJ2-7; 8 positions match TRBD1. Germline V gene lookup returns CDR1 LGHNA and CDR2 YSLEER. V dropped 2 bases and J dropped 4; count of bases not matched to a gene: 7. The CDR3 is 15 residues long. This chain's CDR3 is CASSQKTGEAYEQYF. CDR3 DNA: TGCGCCAGCAGCCAAAAGACAGGGGAGGCTTACGAGCAGTACTTC.

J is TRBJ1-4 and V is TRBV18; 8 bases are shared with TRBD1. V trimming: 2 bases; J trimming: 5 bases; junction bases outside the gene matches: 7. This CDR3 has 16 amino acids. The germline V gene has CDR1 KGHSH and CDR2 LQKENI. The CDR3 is CASSPDLGQANEKLFF. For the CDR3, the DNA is TGTGCCAGCTCACCAGATTTGGGACAGGCCAATGAAAAACTGTTTTTT.